This TCR beta chain was observed in a study of T cell responses to AZD1222 COVID-19 vaccine. Study in general: Some second doses came at about 4 weeks and others at about 12 weeks; these were pooled. Study-wide points: Reportedly, close to half of spike-specific TCRs are directed against unmutated variant regions. Scientists sampled the repertoires only once the peak T cell response had passed. Along spike, vaccine-associated CD4 TCRs were found throughout, with dominance at 160-218 and 743-854.

In regard to this clone: Its antigen is as yet unknown.

The protocol was immunoSEQ multiplex PCR, while the TCRdb copy is restricted to in-frame clones and leaves out a portion. The sample holds 110,000 to 150,000 clones, approximately 92% seen once. CDR3 length equals 15 residues. V was pared by 3 bases and J by 0 bases, with 4 bases of the junction left unmatched. Germline-derived CDR1 and CDR2 are MDHEN and SYDVKM. The chain combines TRBV28 with TRBJ2-7; TRBD2 matches at 8 bases. This TCR derives from an adult in good health. The sequencing here drew on peripheral blood, taken on day 0 of AZD1222 vaccination. CDR3 DNA sequence: TGTGCCAGCAGTTTCCCGGGGGGGAGCTCCTACGAGCAGTACTTC. This translates into CASSFPGGSSYEQYF.